The 28 T cell receptor beta chains below all came from one sample that was sequenced in a study of T cell responses to AZD1222 COVID-19 vaccine. Some clones are missing from TCRdb's copy, which holds only in-frame ones; the method was immunoSEQ multiplex PCR. The sample shows about 150,000 clones, about 91% of them seen only once. The source material was peripheral blood, sampled on day 0 of AZD1222 vaccination. All receptors come from an adult in good health.

The chain links TRBV5-1 to TRBJ2-7, with 7 positions matching TRBD2. The germline V gene has CDR1 SGHRS and CDR2 YFSETQ. The J segment lost 2 bases and the V segment lost 1 base, leaving 3 bases of the junction unmatched. CDR3 size: 14 residues. The CDR3 reads CASSLSGGTYEQYF. DNA of the CDR3: TGCGCCAGCAGCTTGTCGGGGGGAACCTACGAGCAGTACTTC.

In its sample, this clone was seen once. The gene calls are TRBV7-2 and TRBJ1-1; D is possibly TRBD1 (5 bases). The CDR3 has 14 residues. V lost 3 bases and J 5 bases, leaving 13 bases between the germline ends. Per the germline V gene, CDR1 is SGHTA and CDR2 is FQGNSA. The CDR3 nucleotides are TGTGCCAGCAGCTTCCGGTGGGGGGGAACTGAAGCTTTCTTT. Translating it yields CASSFRWGGTEAFF.

V and J are TRBV28 and TRBJ2-2; 9 nucleotides match TRBD2. Losses at the gene ends were 1 base for V and 12 bases for J; bases not matched to a gene: 6. The CDR3 extends over 14 amino acids. Germline-derived CDR1 and CDR2 are MDHEN and SYDVKM. The CDR3 sequence is CASSLLRLAGKLFF. As DNA, the CDR3 is TGTGCCAGCAGTTTATTGAGGCTAGCGGGAAAGCTGTTTTTT.

V is TRBV13 and J is TRBJ2-1; D is ambiguous. Trimming pared 6 bases from V and 0 bases from J, leaving 15 bases between. The CDR3 extends over 16 amino acids. CDR1 is PRHDT, CDR2 FYEKMQ, per germline (reference sequence). Written as DNA, the CDR3 is TGTGCCAGCAGTTTCCGACGGATCGCCTCCTACAATGAGCAGTTCTTC. Residues: CASSFRRIASYNEQFF.

This rearrangement joins TRBV11-2 to TRBJ2-5; D may correspond to TRBD1 or TRBD2 (5 bases each). The CDR3 runs to 17 residues. The germline V gene has CDR1 SGHAT and CDR2 FQNNGV. Trimming removed 3 bases at V and 5 bases at J, with 22 bases between. CDR3 region: CASSFQAGSTSGETQYF. In DNA, the CDR3 is TGTGCCAGCAGCTTTCAAGCAGGGAGTACCTCCGGGGAGACCCAGTACTTC.

A single count supports this clone. The chain has TRBV4-3 and TRBJ1-1; D is ambiguous. Germline V gene lookup returns CDR1 LGHNA and CDR2 YSLEER. V was shortened by 1 base and J by 7 bases, with 7 bases between the two germline ends. The CDR3 is 12 amino acids. This chain's CDR3 is CASSQVGREAFF. The CDR3 DNA reads as TGCGCCAGCAGCCAAGTGGGCCGTGAAGCTTTCTTT.

This clone is a singleton in its sample. The rearrangement joins TRBV7-2 to TRBJ2-1, with D perhaps matching TRBD2 (5 bases). The V end lost 5 bases, the J end lost 8 bases, and 19 bases lay between the germline ends. Germline assignment: CDR1 SGHTA and CDR2 FQGNSA. This CDR3 is built from 15 residues. In DNA, the CDR3 is TGTGCCAGCAGCACCCTAGCCGGAGGTCTCGATGAGCAGTTCTTC. As protein: CASSTLAGGLDEQFF.

The chain links TRBV6-1 to TRBJ1-4, with 8 positions matching TRBD1. Germline CDR1 MNHNS, CDR2 SASEGT. CDR3 length equals 14 residues. V lost 3 bases to trimming and J lost 8 bases; unmatched junction nucleotides: 5. The CDR3 DNA reads TGTGCCAGCAGTGAGTCGACAGGGGTCGAAAAACTGTTTTTT. Translated: CASSESTGVEKLFF.

J is TRBJ1-1 and V is TRBV9, with 7 positions matching TRBD1. The CDR3 spans 20 residues. The J segment lost 0 bases and the V segment lost 3 bases, leaving 20 bases of the junction unmatched. The germline V gene has CDR1 SGDLS and CDR2 YYNGEE. CDR3 sequence (DNA): TGTGCCAGCAGCGCCGCGAGCGTCAGGACAGGACGTATCATGAACACTGAAGCTTTCTTT. Protein sequence: CASSAASVRTGRIMNTEAFF.

The V call is TRBV27, the J call TRBJ2-7; 9 positions agree with TRBD2. V lost 5 bases, J lost 2 bases, and 7 bases stayed unmatched. Germline V CDR1 and CDR2: MNHEY, SMNVEV (reference sequence). This CDR3 is built from 15 residues. In nucleotides, the CDR3 is TGTGCCAGCAGTACTAGACTAGCGGATCCCTACGAGCAGTACTTC. Translated: CASSTRLADPYEQYF.

The DNA for the CDR3 is TGTGCCAGCAGTTTCCTAGGGGAGGACACTGAAGCTTTCTTT. Encoded protein: CASSFLGEDTEAFF. The chain is built from TRBV6-6 and TRBJ1-1; tentative D call: TRBD1 (5 bases). V lost 4 bases and J lost 3, with 12 bases in between. The germline V gene has CDR1 MNHNY and CDR2 SVGAGI (reference sequence). The CDR3 totals 14 residues.

For the CDR3, the DNA is TGTGCCAGCAGTTCCTGGGGCCCGCTCGAACAGCCCCAGCATTTT. As protein: CASSSWGPLEQPQHF. This sequence joins TRBV6-5 and TRBJ1-5; D may be TRBD1 (5 bases). The CDR3 length is 15 residues. Between the trimmed V and J ends, which lost 4 bases and 7 bases, there was a span of 17 bases. CDR1 MNHEY and CDR2 SVGAGI come from the germline V gene.

V usage is TRBV10-1 and J usage is TRBJ1-1; D not resolved. The CDR3 contains 16 residues. Germline-derived CDR1 and CDR2 are WNHNN and SYGVQD (reference sequence). V shed 7 bases and J shed 1 base, with 19 bases lying between them. CDR3: CASIEWEGRRNTEAFF. The CDR3 DNA reads TGCGCCAGCATTGAATGGGAAGGACGCCGGAACACTGAAGCTTTCTTT.

This chain connects TRBV7-2 to TRBJ2-3; D not certain. The V end lost 1 base, the J end lost 3 bases, and 8 bases lay between the germline ends. Germline values: CDR1 SGHTA, CDR2 FQGNSA. This CDR3 region has 14 residues. CDR3 coding DNA: TGTGCCAGCAGCTTAGGGACCCTGACAGATACGCAGTATTTT. Amino acids: CASSLGTLTDTQYF. Full variable domain (rest looked up from reference TRBV7-2 and TRBJ2-3): GAGVSQSPSNKVTEKGKDVELRCDPISGHTALYWYRQSLGQGLEFLIYFQGNSAPDKSGLPSDRFSAERTGGSVSTLTIQRTQQEDSAVYLCASSLGTLTDTQYFGPGTRLTVL.

The CDR3 DNA follows: TGTGCCAGCGCAGATGGGGGAGATACGCAGTATTTT. Amino acid sequence: CASADGGDTQYF. This rearrangement joins TRBV6-1 to TRBJ2-3; D is possibly TRBD1 or TRBD2 (5 bases each). CDR3 length: 12 residues. V was trimmed by 8 bases and J by 5 bases, leaving 11 bases between them. The germline V gene has CDR1 MNHNS and CDR2 SASEGT.

This clone was recorded once. The chain carries TRBV4-2 and TRBJ1-4; D is uncertain. Germline loops: CDR1 LGHNA, CDR2 YNFKEQ. Trimming left V 0 bases short and J 3 bases short, with 20 bases between. The CDR3 is 19 amino acids. CDR3 coding DNA: TGTGCCAGCAGCCAAGAGTCCCCCCGACCGTTGGCATCTAATGAAAAACTGTTTTTT. This codes for CASSQESPRPLASNEKLFF.

The CDR3 is CASSLEVGTTVYEQYF. CDR3 in DNA: TGTGCCAGCAGCTTGGAGGTCGGCACTACCGTCTACGAGCAGTACTTC. The chain employs TRBV5-4 and TRBJ2-7; no reliable D call. CDR1 is SGHNT and CDR2 is YYREEE in the germline V gene (reference sequence). Trimming removed 0 bases at V and 3 bases at J, with 16 bases between. The CDR3 consists of 16 residues.

This clone was detected once. This sequence joins TRBV5-5 and TRBJ1-1, with a weak D call TRBD1 (6 bases). Germline assignment: CDR1 SGHKS and CDR2 YYEKEE (reference sequence). V was cut by 1 base and J by 3 bases, with 13 bases left in between. This CDR3 region has 15 residues. This chain's CDR3 is CASSLLGAGDTEAFF. Here the CDR3 DNA reads TGTGCCAGCAGCTTGCTGGGGGCCGGGGACACTGAAGCTTTCTTT.

This chain joins TRBV11-3 and TRBJ1-1; perhaps TRBD1 as D (5 bases). The CDR3 loop spans 16 amino acids. V dropped 5 bases and J dropped 1 base, with 17 bases sitting between them. The germline V gene has CDR1 SGHNT and CDR2 YENEEA. The CDR3 region is CASSPRDWEGNTEAFF. The CDR3 DNA is TGTGCCAGCAGCCCCCGGGACTGGGAAGGGAACACTGAAGCTTTCTTT.

V usage is TRBV10-3 and J usage is TRBJ1-1, with 7 positions matching TRBD1. Per the germline V gene, CDR1 is ENHRY and CDR2 is SYGVKD. The CDR3 spans 13 residues. The V and J ends lost 6 bases and 6 bases, in that order; junction bases with no gene match: 7. CDR3 nucleotide sequence: TGTGCCATCAGACCCGACAGGGAAGCTGAAGCTTTCTTT. Its protein product is CAIRPDREAEAFF.

J is TRBJ1-1 and V is TRBV5-1; 7 bases are shared with TRBD1. There are 14 residues in the CDR3. V gave up 5 bases and J gave up 1 base; unmatched junction bases: 5. CDR1 and CDR2 (germline): SGHRS, YFSETQ. CDR3 amino acids: CASRPGQQNTEAFF. CDR3 sequence (DNA): TGCGCCAGCAGGCCGGGACAGCAGAACACTGAAGCTTTCTTT.

The genes are TRBV7-2 and TRBJ2-7; D remains unclear. The V gene lost 1 base and the J gene lost 3 bases, with 10 bases spanning the gap. Germline-derived CDR1 and CDR2 are SGHTA and FQGNSA. The CDR3 loop spans 14 amino acids. CDR3 in amino acids: CASSLEAFIYEQYF. CDR3 bases: TGTGCCAGCAGCTTAGAGGCCTTCATCTACGAGCAGTACTTC.

The J gene is TRBJ2-7, the V gene TRBV12-5; D is unresolved. The CDR3 is 11 residues long. Between the trimmed V and J ends, which lost 7 bases and 3 bases, there was a span of 7 bases. Germline V gene lookup returns CDR1 LGHNT and CDR2 FRNRAP. The CDR3 DNA reads TGTGCTAGTGCCAACCGCTACGAGCAGTACTTC. This sequence encodes CASANRYEQYF.

CDR3 sequence: CASSSSTSGAQKTQYF. The CDR3 DNA reads as TGCGCCAGCAGCTCCTCGACTAGCGGGGCACAAAAGACCCAGTACTTC. This chain links TRBV5-1 with TRBJ2-5; the match to TRBD2 covers 11 bases. CDR1 is SGHRS and CDR2 is YFSETQ in the germline V gene. The V segment lost 3 bases and the J segment 6 bases; nucleotides outside the gene matches: 10. This CDR3 is built from 16 residues.

The chain uses TRBV14 and TRBJ1-1; no reliable D call. This CDR3 is built from 12 residues. Trimming removed 3 bases from V and 7 bases from J, with 9 bases in between. Germline V gives CDR1 SGHDN, CDR2 FVKESK. The CDR3 reads CASSHGGREAFF. CDR3 DNA sequence: TGTGCCAGCAGCCACGGAGGCCGTGAAGCTTTCTTT.

V and J are TRBV19 and TRBJ1-1, with D possibly matching TRBD1 (6 bases). Germline CDR1 and CDR2: LNHDA and SQIVND (reference sequence). CDR3 length: 17 amino acids. V lost 9 bases and J 0 bases, leaving 23 bases between the germline ends. The CDR3: CASTDGGSGEMNTEAFF. The DNA of the CDR3 is TGTGCCAGCACAGACGGGGGCTCGGGGGAAATGAACACTGAAGCTTTCTTT.

V is TRBV4-2 and J is TRBJ2-1, with 7 bases aligning to TRBD1. CDR3 length equals 18 residues. With 7 bases clipped from V and 2 bases from J, the junction kept 17 bases outside the gene matches. Germline V lookup: CDR1 LGHNA, CDR2 YNFKEQ. The CDR3 reads CASTSRPGQYGTYNEQFF. CDR3 coding DNA: TGTGCCAGCACCTCCCGCCCGGGACAGTATGGCACCTACAATGAGCAGTTCTTC.

The V and J genes are TRBV19 and TRBJ2-3; D ambiguous. The V gene lost 5 bases and the J gene lost 3 bases, with 12 bases spanning the gap. Germline V CDR1 and CDR2: LNHDA, SQIVND (reference sequence). The CDR3 extends over 14 amino acids. The CDR3 region has the DNA TGTGCCAGTAGTGTCGTACAAGGGACAGATACGCAGTATTTT. Its protein product is CASSVVQGTDTQYF.